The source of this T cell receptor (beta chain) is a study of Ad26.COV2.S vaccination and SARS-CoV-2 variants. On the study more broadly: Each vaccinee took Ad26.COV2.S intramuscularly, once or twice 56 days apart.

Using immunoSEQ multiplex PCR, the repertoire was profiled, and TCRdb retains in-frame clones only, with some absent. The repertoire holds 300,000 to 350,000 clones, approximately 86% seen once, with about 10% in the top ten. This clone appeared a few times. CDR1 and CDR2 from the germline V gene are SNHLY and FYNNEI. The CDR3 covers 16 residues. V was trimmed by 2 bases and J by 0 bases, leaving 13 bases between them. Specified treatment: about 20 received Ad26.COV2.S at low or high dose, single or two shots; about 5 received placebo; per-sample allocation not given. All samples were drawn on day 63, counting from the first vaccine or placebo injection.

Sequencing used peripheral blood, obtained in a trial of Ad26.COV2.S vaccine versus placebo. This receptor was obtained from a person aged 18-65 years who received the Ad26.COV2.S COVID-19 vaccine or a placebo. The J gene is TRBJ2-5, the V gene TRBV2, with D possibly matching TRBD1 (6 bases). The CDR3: CASSENRRGNQETQYF. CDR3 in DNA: TGTGCCAGCAGTGAAAATCGAAGGGGGAACCAAGAGACCCAGTACTTC.